These 22 T cell receptor beta chains originate from one sample sequenced in a study of blood T cell repertoires in COVID-19. Repertoires were generated with immunoSEQ multiplex PCR, while TCRdb's copy carries only in-frame clones and drops some. Among a few hundred thousand clones listed, more than 75% were seen once. What was sequenced was peripheral blood. The receptors here all came from a man aged 50 or older with acute or convalescent COVID-19.

CDR3 region: CASSYGVAGGQETQYF. The CDR3 nucleotides read TGTGCCAGCAGTTACGGGGTAGCGGGGGGTCAAGAGACCCAGTACTTC. This chain uses TRBV6-6 with TRBJ2-5; 10 bases are shared with TRBD2. After removal of 2 bases from V and 2 bases from J, the junction contained 5 bases not matched to a gene. Germline CDR1 MNHNY, CDR2 SVGAGI (reference sequence). This CDR3 contains 16 residues.

The CDR3 bases are TGTGCCAGCAGTTTGACAGGGGTCCCCTACAATGAGCAGTTCTTC. As protein: CASSLTGVPYNEQFF. The chain employs TRBV6-5 and TRBJ2-1, with 8 bases that match TRBD1. Trimming at V came to 4 bases and at J to 2 bases, leaving 4 bases not matched to a gene. This CDR3 comprises 15 residues. The germline V gene encodes CDR1 MNHEY and CDR2 SVGAGI.

The rearrangement joins TRBV10-1 to TRBJ2-7; D possibly corresponds to TRBD1 (5 bases). CDR1 is WNHNN, CDR2 SYGVQD, per germline (reference sequence). Between the trimmed V and J ends, which lost 0 bases and 7 bases, there was a span of 16 bases. CDR3 length: 15 residues. The CDR3 here is CASSESGQGLTEQYF. CDR3 sequence (DNA): TGCGCCAGCAGTGAGTCCGGACAAGGCCTGACGGAGCAGTACTTC.

The chain joins TRBV7-8 to TRBJ1-2, with D maybe TRBD1 (5 bases). Germline CDR1 reads SGHVS; CDR2 reads FQNEAQ. V lost 5 bases and J lost 5, with 12 bases in between. The CDR3 has 13 residues. The CDR3 protein is CASSPRQSYGYTF. The DNA of the CDR3 is TGTGCCAGCAGCCCCCGACAGTCGTATGGCTACACCTTC.

This clone appeared a few times. The chain links TRBV12-3 or TRBV12-4 to TRBJ1-3; no firm D call. Trimming shortened V by 8 bases and J by 8 bases, and 13 bases separated the two germline ends. This CDR3 region has 12 residues. In nucleotides, the CDR3 is TGTGCCAGCGGGCCCGGATGGGACACCATATATTTT. Amino acids: CASGPGWDTIYF.

The rearrangement uses TRBV6-5 and TRBJ1-4; 7 bases agree with TRBD1. CDR3 length: 14 residues. Germline values: CDR1 MNHEY, CDR2 SVGAGI. J gave up 5 bases and V 6 bases, and 6 bases lay outside the gene matches. DNA of the CDR3: TGTGCCAGCAGGCGGACAGGAGGGAATGAAAAACTGTTTTTT. It specifies CASRRTGGNEKLFF.

The chain recombines TRBV3-1 (or the pseudogene TRBV3-2) with TRBJ2-1; tentatively, D is TRBD1 (6 bases). The CDR3 extends over 16 amino acids. CDR1 is LGHDT and CDR2 is YNNKEL in the germline V gene (reference sequence). Trimming pared 5 bases from V and 5 bases from J, leaving 19 bases between. In nucleotides, the CDR3 is TGTGCCAGCAGCGGGAGAGACAGGCCCCACCACAATGAGCAGTTCTTC. This encodes CASSGRDRPHHNEQFF.

The chain combines TRBV5-1 with TRBJ2-3; D remains ambiguous. This CDR3 has 12 residues. Germline values: CDR1 SGHRS, CDR2 YFSETQ. V shed 4 bases and J shed 0 bases, with 3 bases lying between them. Written as DNA, the CDR3 is TGCGCCAGCAGCCCAAGCACAGATACGCAGTATTTT. This encodes CASSPSTDTQYF.

The gene calls are TRBV18 and TRBJ2-3, with TRBD1 matching over 7 bases. CDR3 size: 15 residues. The germline V gene encodes CDR1 KGHSH and CDR2 LQKENI. The trim removed 2 bases at V and 0 bases at J, leaving 2 bases unmatched. DNA of the CDR3: TGTGCCAGCTCACCAGGGACAGCTAGCACAGATACGCAGTATTTT. Protein sequence: CASSPGTASTDTQYF.

V usage is TRBV6-2 or TRBV6-3 and J usage is TRBJ1-1; D is perhaps TRBD1 (6 bases). Germline CDR1 is MNHEY and CDR2 is SVGEGT. The CDR3 loop spans 16 amino acids. V shed 2 bases and J shed 0 bases, with 13 bases lying between them. CDR3 nucleotide sequence: TGTGCCAGCAGTTACGGGGGCCGGGGGGTGAACACTGAAGCTTTCTTT. Translation: CASSYGGRGVNTEAFF.

J is TRBJ1-2 and V is TRBV7-2; D is ambiguous. V was trimmed by 5 bases and J by 6 bases, leaving 16 bases between them. The CDR3 runs to 14 residues. Looked up from germline, CDR1 is SGHTA and CDR2 is FQGNSA. The CDR3 reads CASSPQRQVHGYTF. CDR3 bases: TGTGCCAGCAGCCCCCAGCGGCAGGTTCATGGCTACACCTTC.

The chain has TRBV4-1 and TRBJ1-2; D is unresolved. The V end was cut by 1 base, the J end by 4 bases, with 16 bases between. The CDR3 contains 16 residues. The germline V gene has CDR1 MGHRA and CDR2 YSYEKL. CDR3 sequence: CASSQGPFRVSYGYTF. The DNA for the CDR3 is TGCGCCAGCAGCCAAGGCCCTTTCCGGGTCAGCTATGGCTACACCTTC.

The V gene is TRBV7-9, the J gene TRBJ2-3, with D possibly TRBD2 on 6 matching bases. There are 14 residues in the CDR3. Germline V gene sequence: CDR1 SEHNR, CDR2 FQNEAQ (reference sequence). Deletions cut 5 bases from V and 2 bases from J, with 11 bases between. For the CDR3, the DNA is TGTGCCAGCAGCCCGGAGGGCCTCACAGATACGCAGTATTTT. Protein sequence: CASSPEGLTDTQYF.

This clone was seen only once. The chain joins TRBV28 to TRBJ2-7, with TRBD2 identical over 8 bases. With V trimmed by 5 bases and J by 0 bases, 9 bases remained unmatched. The CDR3 contains 16 residues. Germline assignment: CDR1 MDHEN and CDR2 SYDVKM. CDR3 bases: TGTGCCAGCAGTCCCCGACTAGCGAGAAGCTCCTACGAGCAGTACTTC. It translates to CASSPRLARSSYEQYF.

The V call is TRBV3-1 (or the pseudogene TRBV3-2), the J call TRBJ2-1, with 10 bases matching TRBD2. The V gene end was trimmed by 7 bases and the J gene end by 4 bases; junction bases not matched to a gene: 4. The CDR3 loop spans 14 amino acids. CDR1 LGHDT and CDR2 YNNKEL come from the germline V gene (reference sequence). The CDR3 DNA sequence: TGTGCCAGCATGCAGCGGGGGGGGTACAATGAGCAGTTCTTC. It is translated as CASMQRGGYNEQFF.

The chain links TRBV6-5 to TRBJ2-2; D gene uncertain. The CDR3 runs 13 residues. V lost 7 bases and J 2 bases, leaving 8 bases between the germline ends. The germline gives CDR1 MNHEY, CDR2 SVGAGI. The CDR3 DNA reads TGTGCCAGCACTACAGAAAACACCGGGGAGCTGTTTTTT. Protein: CASTTENTGELFF.

This chain uses TRBV6-5 with TRBJ1-1; D unresolved. V was shortened by 3 bases and J by 0 bases, with 8 bases between the two germline ends. Germline CDR1 is MNHEY and CDR2 is SVGAGI. The CDR3 loop spans 14 amino acids. The chain's CDR3 is CASSYSGMNTEAFF. CDR3 coding DNA: TGTGCCAGCAGTTATTCGGGGATGAACACTGAAGCTTTCTTT.

The V and J genes are TRBV18 and TRBJ1-2; the D is unclear. V gave up 2 bases and J gave up 4 bases, with 14 bases separating them. The germline gives CDR1 KGHSH, CDR2 LQKENI. The CDR3 covers 15 residues. Here the CDR3 DNA reads TGTGCCAGCTCACCAGACCAACAAACAGTCTATGGCTACACCTTC. Translated: CASSPDQQTVYGYTF.

V and J are TRBV29-1 and TRBJ2-1; 14 bases are a match to TRBD2. Germline lookup yields CDR1 SQVTM and CDR2 ANQGSEA. V was clipped by 4 bases and J by 4 bases; unmatched bases: 3. This CDR3 is 15 amino acids long. The CDR3 sequence: CSVARTSGGYNEQFF. The CDR3 region has the DNA TGCAGCGTTGCACGGACTAGCGGGGGGTACAATGAGCAGTTCTTC.

This clone has only a few counts. The gene calls are TRBV6-1 and TRBJ1-5; D not certain. The CDR3 spans 14 residues. CDR1 and CDR2 (germline): MNHNS, SASEGT. Trimming shortened V by 2 bases and J by 7 bases, and 12 bases separated the two germline ends. CDR3 sequence reads: CASSENRGRQPQHF. CDR3 in DNA: TGTGCCAGCAGTGAAAACCGGGGTCGGCAGCCCCAGCATTTT.

This chain connects TRBV4-2 to TRBJ2-1, with 9 nucleotides matching TRBD2. The CDR3 sequence is 16 residues long. Germline CDR1 LGHNA, CDR2 YNFKEQ. J gave up 4 bases and V 7 bases, and 11 bases lay outside the gene matches. The CDR3 protein is CASTNPGLAQYNEQFF. The CDR3 DNA reads TGTGCCAGCACCAACCCAGGACTAGCGCAGTACAATGAGCAGTTCTTC.

The chain uses TRBV9 and TRBJ1-1, with D hard to call. Germline V gene sequence: CDR1 SGDLS, CDR2 YYNGEE. The V gene lost 3 bases and the J gene lost 1 base, with 7 bases spanning the gap. This CDR3 contains 13 residues. In DNA form, the CDR3 reads TGTGCCAGCAGCGAACAGCCGAACACTGAAGCTTTCTTT. Amino acids: CASSEQPNTEAFF.